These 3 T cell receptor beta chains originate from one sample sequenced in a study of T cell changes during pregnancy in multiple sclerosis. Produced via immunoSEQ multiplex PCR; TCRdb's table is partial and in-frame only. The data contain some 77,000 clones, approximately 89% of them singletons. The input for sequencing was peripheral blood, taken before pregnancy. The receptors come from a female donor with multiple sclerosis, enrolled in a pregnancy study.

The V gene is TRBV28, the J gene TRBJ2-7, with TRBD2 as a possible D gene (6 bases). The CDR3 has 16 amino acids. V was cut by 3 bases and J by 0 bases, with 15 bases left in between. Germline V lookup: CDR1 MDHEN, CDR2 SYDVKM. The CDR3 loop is CASSLGGQASSYEQYF. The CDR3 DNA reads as TGTGCCAGCAGTTTGGGAGGCCAGGCCTCCTCCTACGAGCAGTACTTC.

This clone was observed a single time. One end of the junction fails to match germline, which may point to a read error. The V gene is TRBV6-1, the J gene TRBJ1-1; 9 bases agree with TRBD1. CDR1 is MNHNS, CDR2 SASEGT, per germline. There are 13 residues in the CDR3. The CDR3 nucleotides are TGTGCCAGCGGTGACAGGGGGGATACTGAAGCTTTCTTT. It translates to CASGDRGDTEAFF.

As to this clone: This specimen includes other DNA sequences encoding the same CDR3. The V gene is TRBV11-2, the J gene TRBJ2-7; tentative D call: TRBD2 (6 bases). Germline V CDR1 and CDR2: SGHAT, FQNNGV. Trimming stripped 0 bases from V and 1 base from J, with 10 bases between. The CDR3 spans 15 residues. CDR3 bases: TGTGCCAGCAGCTTAGAGGGACGGGGGTCCTACGAGCAGTACTTC. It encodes CASSLEGRGSYEQYF.